These T cell receptor beta chains were read from a single sample in a study of cytomegalovirus exposure and HLA in healthy donors. Measured with immunoSEQ multiplex PCR; TCRdb has only the in-frame clones, and not every one. Of roughly 140,000 clones listed, over 75% are singletons. Sequences were obtained from PBMCs. Source of these receptors: a male donor in good health and CMV-seronegative. Both conserved end residues are part of each CDR3. Each record gives: J gene, D gene, V gene, clone size, CDR3 DNA, CDR3 protein. A D gene is named only where the DNA matches it firmly. The listing skips clone size in some rows; elsewhere it reads once, few, many or a size class.

J gene: TRBJ1-2
D gene: NA
V gene: TRBV6-6
clone size: NA
CDR3 DNA: TGTGCCAGCATTGGGGCGAACTATGGCTACACCTTC
CDR3 protein: CASIGANYGYTF

J gene: TRBJ2-3
D gene: TRBD2
V gene: TRBV9
clone size: NA
CDR3 DNA: TGTGCCAGCAGCCCAATAGCGGGAGGGGGGACAGATACGCAGTATTTT
CDR3 protein: CASSPIAGGGTDTQYF

J gene: TRBJ2-5
D gene: NA
V gene: TRBV4-2
clone size: NA
CDR3 DNA: TGTGCCAGCAGGGAGGAGGGGACCGAGACCCAGTACTTC
CDR3 protein: CASREEGTETQYF

J gene: TRBJ2-7
D gene: TRBD2
V gene: TRBV27
clone size: NA
CDR3 DNA: TGTGCCAGCAGGTGGACTAGCGGGACGGGGGAGCAGTACTTC
CDR3 protein: CASRWTSGTGEQYF

J gene: TRBJ2-3
D gene: TRBD1
V gene: TRBV18
clone size: NA
CDR3 DNA: TGTGCCAGCTCACCAGGGACAGGGACCTTTAGCACAGATACGCAGTATTTT
CDR3 protein: CASSPGTGTFSTDTQYF

J gene: TRBJ2-7
D gene: NA
V gene: TRBV11-2
clone size: NA
CDR3 DNA: TGTGCCAGCACCTCGGACAGTTGGGGCTCCTACGAGCAGTACTTC
CDR3 protein: CASTSDSWGSYEQYF

J gene: TRBJ1-4
D gene: NA
V gene: TRBV6-5
clone size: NA
CDR3 DNA: TGTGCCAGCAGTTACTCCCCGGGATATGAAAAACTGTTTTTT
CDR3 protein: CASSYSPGYEKLFF

J gene: TRBJ2-7
D gene: NA
V gene: TRBV9
clone size: NA
CDR3 DNA: TGTGCCAGCAGCCCCAGGGTACTAGCAGTCTCCGAGCAGTACTTC
CDR3 protein: CASSPRVLAVSEQYF

J gene: TRBJ1-2
D gene: NA
V gene: TRBV6-5
clone size: NA
CDR3 DNA: TGTGCCAGCAGCCCGGGGGGCTATGGCTACACCTTC
CDR3 protein: CASSPGGYGYTF

J gene: TRBJ2-7
D gene: TRBD2
V gene: TRBV5-6
clone size: NA
CDR3 DNA: TGTGCCAGCAGCTTGGATCGGACTAGCTTTAGCGAGCAGTACTTC
CDR3 protein: CASSLDRTSFSEQYF

J gene: TRBJ1-2
D gene: TRBD1
V gene: TRBV14
clone size: NA
CDR3 DNA: TGTGCCAGCAGCCCAAGGACAGGGACTAACTATGGCTACACCTTC
CDR3 protein: CASSPRTGTNYGYTF

J gene: TRBJ2-3
D gene: TRBD2
V gene: TRBV13
clone size: NA
CDR3 DNA: TGTGCCAGCAGCTTTGGTCTAGCGGGGCGAGAGGCAGATACGCAGTATTTT
CDR3 protein: CASSFGLAGREADTQYF

J gene: TRBJ2-2
D gene: NA
V gene: TRBV23-1
clone size: NA
CDR3 DNA: TGCGCCAGCATATTAATCCCTCCCTGGAGAACCGGGGAGCTGTTTTTT
CDR3 protein: CASILIPPWRTGELFF

J gene: TRBJ1-1
D gene: NA
V gene: TRBV6-5
clone size: once
CDR3 DNA: TGTGCCAGCAGTCCCGGACTTCGGAACACTGAAGCTTTCTTT
CDR3 protein: CASSPGLRNTEAFF

J gene: TRBJ1-1
D gene: NA
V gene: TRBV6-1
clone size: once
CDR3 DNA: TGTGCCAGCGGGCGGGAGGCTTTCTTT
CDR3 protein: CASGREAFF

J gene: TRBJ2-1
D gene: TRBD2
V gene: TRBV30
clone size: NA
CDR3 DNA: TGTGCCTGGGCCTCCGGGACTAGATACAATGAGCAGTTCTTC
CDR3 protein: CAWASGTRYNEQFF

J gene: TRBJ2-7
D gene: TRBD2
V gene: TRBV9
clone size: NA
CDR3 DNA: TGTGCCAGCAGCGTAGACAGCGGGAGTACCGAGCAGTACTTC
CDR3 protein: CASSVDSGSTEQYF

J gene: TRBJ1-1
D gene: NA
V gene: TRBV9
clone size: NA
CDR3 DNA: TGTGCCAGCAGCGTCGGAGGGCACACTGAAGCTTTCTTT
CDR3 protein: CASSVGGHTEAFF

J gene: TRBJ2-1
D gene: NA
V gene: TRBV7-9
clone size: NA
CDR3 DNA: TGTGCCAGCAGACAGGGAGGGAATGAGCAGTTCTTC
CDR3 protein: CASRQGGNEQFF

J gene: TRBJ2-2
D gene: TRBD1
V gene: TRBV6-5
clone size: NA
CDR3 DNA: TGTGCCAGCAGTTCCGACAGGGGTACCGGGGAGCTGTTTTTT
CDR3 protein: CASSSDRGTGELFF

J gene: TRBJ1-2
D gene: NA
V gene: TRBV7-9
clone size: few
CDR3 DNA: TGTGCCAGCAGCTTAGGCACCGGCGGAGGGGGCTACACCTTC
CDR3 protein: CASSLGTGGGGYTF

J gene: TRBJ2-7
D gene: NA
V gene: TRBV10-1
clone size: NA
CDR3 DNA: TGCGCCAGCAGTGATGTACAGGGTACATACGAGCAGTACTTC
CDR3 protein: CASSDVQGTYEQYF

J gene: TRBJ2-3
D gene: TRBD2
V gene: TRBV29-1
clone size: NA
CDR3 DNA: TGCAGCGTTAGGAGACAGGGCCTAGCGGGAGTGGATACGCAGTATTTT
CDR3 protein: CSVRRQGLAGVDTQYF

J gene: TRBJ2-1
D gene: TRBD1
V gene: TRBV7-3
clone size: NA
CDR3 DNA: TGTGCCAGCAGCTCCGGGACAGTCGAGCAGTTCTTC
CDR3 protein: CASSSGTVEQFF

J gene: TRBJ1-2
D gene: TRBD1
V gene: TRBV18
clone size: NA
CDR3 DNA: TGTGCCAGCTCACCCGTCGGGACAGGTTCTAACTATGGCTACACCTTC
CDR3 protein: CASSPVGTGSNYGYTF

J gene: TRBJ2-7
D gene: NA
V gene: TRBV6-5
clone size: NA
CDR3 DNA: TGTGCCAGCAGCCCCGGACAGTTTCCCTACGAGCAGTACTTC
CDR3 protein: CASSPGQFPYEQYF

J gene: TRBJ2-3
D gene: NA
V gene: TRBV4-1
clone size: NA
CDR3 DNA: TGCGCCAGCAGCCAAGAACGGCAGGCAGATACGCAGTATTTT
CDR3 protein: CASSQERQADTQYF